What follows is one T cell receptor (beta chain) and its context. The CDR3 has 16 amino acids. Trimming left V 4 bases short and J 3 bases short, with 16 bases between. Germline V gene sequence: CDR1 SEHNR, CDR2 FQNEAQ (reference sequence). Some clones are missing from TCRdb's copy, which holds only in-frame ones; the method was immunoSEQ multiplex PCR. This sample has roughly 60,000 clones, with approximately 83% found just once. These data come from a study of blood T cell repertoires in COVID-19. Study information: Acute-phase and convalescent COVID-19 samples originated in the United States, Italy and Spain. Sources were T cells, B-cell-depleted T cells, or PBMCs; the material itself was cDNA or gDNA.

The sequenced material came from peripheral blood. This receptor was obtained from a man aged 25 to 40 with COVID-19, enrolled during active disease. The chain uses TRBV7-9 and TRBJ1-5; D perhaps matches TRBD1 (5 bases). CDR3 bases: TGTGCCAGCAGCTCTTCGGACACGTCGCACAATCAGCCCCAGCATTTT. Residues: CASSSSDTSHNQPQHF.